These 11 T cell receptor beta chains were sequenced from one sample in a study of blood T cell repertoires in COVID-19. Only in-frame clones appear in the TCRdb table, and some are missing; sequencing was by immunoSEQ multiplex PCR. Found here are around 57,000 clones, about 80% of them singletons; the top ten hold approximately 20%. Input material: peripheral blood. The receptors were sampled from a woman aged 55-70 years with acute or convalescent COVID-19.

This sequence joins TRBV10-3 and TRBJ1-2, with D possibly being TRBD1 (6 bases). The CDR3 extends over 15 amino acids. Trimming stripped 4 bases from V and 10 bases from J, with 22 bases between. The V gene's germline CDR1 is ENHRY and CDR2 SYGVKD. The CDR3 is CAISALQGADYSYTF. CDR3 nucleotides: TGTGCCATCAGTGCGTTACAGGGAGCCGACTATTCCTACACCTTC.

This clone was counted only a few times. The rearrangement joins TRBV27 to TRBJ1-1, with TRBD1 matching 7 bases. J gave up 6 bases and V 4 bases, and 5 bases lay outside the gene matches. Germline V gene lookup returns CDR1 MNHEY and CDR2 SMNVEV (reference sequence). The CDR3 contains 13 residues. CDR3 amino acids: CASSYRDRAEAFF. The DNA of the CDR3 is TGTGCCAGCAGTTACCGGGACAGAGCTGAAGCTTTCTTT.

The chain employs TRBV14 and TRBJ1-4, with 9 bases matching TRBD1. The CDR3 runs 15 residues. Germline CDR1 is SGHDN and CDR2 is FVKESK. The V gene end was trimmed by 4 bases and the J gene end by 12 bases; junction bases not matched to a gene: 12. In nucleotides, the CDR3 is TGTGCCAGCAGCCCTTGGGACAGGGAGCCGCAGGAACTGTTTTTT. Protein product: CASSPWDREPQELFF.

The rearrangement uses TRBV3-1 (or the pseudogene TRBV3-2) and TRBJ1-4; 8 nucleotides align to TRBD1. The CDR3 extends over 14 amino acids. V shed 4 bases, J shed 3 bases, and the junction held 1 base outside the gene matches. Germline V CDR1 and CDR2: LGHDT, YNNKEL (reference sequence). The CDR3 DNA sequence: TGTGCCAGCAGCCCGGACAGGGCTAATGAAAAACTGTTTTTT. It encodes CASSPDRANEKLFF.

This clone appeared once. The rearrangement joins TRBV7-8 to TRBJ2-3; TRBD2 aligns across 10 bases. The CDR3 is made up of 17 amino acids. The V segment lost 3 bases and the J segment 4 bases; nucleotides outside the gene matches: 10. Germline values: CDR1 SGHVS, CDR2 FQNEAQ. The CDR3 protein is CASSLKRGGVLSDTQYF. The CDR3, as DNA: TGTGCCAGCAGCTTGAAGCGGGGGGGCGTCCTATCAGATACGCAGTATTTT. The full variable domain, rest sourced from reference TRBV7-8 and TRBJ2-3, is GAGVSQSPRYKVAKRGQDVALRCDPISGHVSLFWYQQALGQGPEFLTYFQNEAQLDKSGLPSDRFFAERPEGSVSTLKIQRTQQEDSAVYLCASSLKRGGVLSDTQYFGPGTRLTVL.

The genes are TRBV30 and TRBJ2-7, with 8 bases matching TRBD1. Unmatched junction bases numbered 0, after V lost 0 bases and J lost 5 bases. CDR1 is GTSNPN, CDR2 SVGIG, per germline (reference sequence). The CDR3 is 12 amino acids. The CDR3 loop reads CAWSVDRDEQYF. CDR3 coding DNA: TGTGCCTGGAGTGTGGACAGGGACGAGCAGTACTTC.

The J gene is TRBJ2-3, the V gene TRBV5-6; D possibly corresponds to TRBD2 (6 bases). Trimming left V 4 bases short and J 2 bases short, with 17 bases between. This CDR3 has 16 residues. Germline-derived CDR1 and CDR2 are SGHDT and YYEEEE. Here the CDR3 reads CASSLGTLRSTDTQYF. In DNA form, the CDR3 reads TGTGCCAGCAGCCTGGGGACTCTAAGGTCCACAGATACGCAGTATTTT.

CDR3 coding DNA: TGTGCCAGCAGCGTAGATGGGCAGGGAGGAGGAGAGACCCAGTACTTC. Translated: CASSVDGQGGGETQYF. J is TRBJ2-5 and V is TRBV9; D is possibly TRBD2 (6 bases). The germline CDR1 and CDR2 sequences are SGDLS and YYNGEE. V lost 0 bases to trimming and J lost 4 bases, with 16 bases between them. This CDR3 contains 16 residues.

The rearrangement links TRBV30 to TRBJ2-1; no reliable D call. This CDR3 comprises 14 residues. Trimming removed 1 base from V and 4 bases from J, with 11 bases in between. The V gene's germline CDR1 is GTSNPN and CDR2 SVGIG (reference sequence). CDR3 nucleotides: TGTGCCTGGAGTGGGGCTCTACATTACAATGAGCAGTTCTTC. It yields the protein CAWSGALHYNEQFF.

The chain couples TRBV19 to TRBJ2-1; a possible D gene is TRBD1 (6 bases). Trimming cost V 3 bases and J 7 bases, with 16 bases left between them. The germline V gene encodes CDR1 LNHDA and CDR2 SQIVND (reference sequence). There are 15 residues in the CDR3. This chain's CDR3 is CASSIPEGVRNEQFF. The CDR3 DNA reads TGTGCCAGTAGTATCCCCGAGGGGGTTCGTAATGAGCAGTTCTTC.

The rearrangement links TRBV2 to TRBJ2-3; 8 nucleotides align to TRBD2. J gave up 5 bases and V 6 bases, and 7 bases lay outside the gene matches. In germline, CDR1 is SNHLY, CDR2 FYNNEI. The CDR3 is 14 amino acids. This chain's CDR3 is CASSDRGGVDTQYF. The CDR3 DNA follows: TGTGCCAGCAGCGACCGGGGGGGCGTAGATACGCAGTATTTT.